This T cell receptor beta chain was recorded in a study of blood T cell repertoires in COVID-19. Study background: From the United States, Italy and Spain came samples of acute and convalescent COVID-19. Nucleic acid was either cDNA or gDNA, and it came from T cells, B-cell-depleted T cells, or PBMCs.

The CDR3 spans 17 residues. Deletions cut 2 bases from V and 0 bases from J, with 14 bases between. The germline V gene has CDR1 MNHEY and CDR2 SVGEGT. Assay used: immunoSEQ multiplex PCR; TCRdb lists only in-frame clones, some missing. Of roughly 130,000 clones listed, about 80% are singletons. The TCR comes from a woman between 55 and 75 years old with acute or convalescent COVID-19. The rearrangement joins TRBV6-2 or TRBV6-3 to TRBJ1-5; the D gene is possibly TRBD1 (5 bases). The source material was peripheral blood. Here the CDR3 DNA reads TGTGCCAGCAGTTACCGGCAGGGAAGAGATAGCAATCAGCCCCAGCATTTT. It codes for CASSYRQGRDSNQPQHF.